This T cell receptor beta chain was identified in a study of blood T cell repertoires in COVID-19. Study summary: The cDNA or gDNA used as material had been derived from T cells, B-cell-depleted T cells, or PBMCs.

The CDR3 is made up of 12 amino acids. V lost 2 bases, J lost 8 bases, and 9 bases lay in between. CDR1 is ENHRY, CDR2 SYGVKD, per germline. Produced via immunoSEQ multiplex PCR; TCRdb's table is partial and in-frame only. The sample lists 250,000 to 350,000 clones, roughly 87% seen once, with approximately 8.8% in the top ten. V is TRBV10-3 and J is TRBJ1-2; D remains ambiguous. The sequence came from a man younger than 35 with active or convalescent COVID-19. Material for sequencing was peripheral blood. For the CDR3, the DNA is TGTGCCATCAGTGAGCGGATGGAGGGCTACACCTTC. It is translated as CAISERMEGYTF.